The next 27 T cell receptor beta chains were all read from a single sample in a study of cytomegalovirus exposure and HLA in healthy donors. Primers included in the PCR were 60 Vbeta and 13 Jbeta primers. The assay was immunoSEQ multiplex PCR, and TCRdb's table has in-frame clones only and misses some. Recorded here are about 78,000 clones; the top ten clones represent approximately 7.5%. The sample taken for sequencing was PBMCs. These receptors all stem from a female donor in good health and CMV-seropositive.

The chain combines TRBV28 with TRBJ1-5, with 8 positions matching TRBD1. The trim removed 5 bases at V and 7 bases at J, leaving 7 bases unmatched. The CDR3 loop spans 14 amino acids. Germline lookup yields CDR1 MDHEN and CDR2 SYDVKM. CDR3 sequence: CASSIRTGRQPQHF. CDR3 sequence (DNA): TGTGCCAGCAGTATACGGACAGGGCGACAGCCCCAGCATTTT.

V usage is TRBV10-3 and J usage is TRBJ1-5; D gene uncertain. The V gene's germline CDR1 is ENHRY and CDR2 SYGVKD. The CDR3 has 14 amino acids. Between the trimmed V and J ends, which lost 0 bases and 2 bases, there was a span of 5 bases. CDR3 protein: CAISESAGNQPQHF. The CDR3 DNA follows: TGTGCCATCAGTGAGTCGGCGGGCAATCAGCCCCAGCATTTT.

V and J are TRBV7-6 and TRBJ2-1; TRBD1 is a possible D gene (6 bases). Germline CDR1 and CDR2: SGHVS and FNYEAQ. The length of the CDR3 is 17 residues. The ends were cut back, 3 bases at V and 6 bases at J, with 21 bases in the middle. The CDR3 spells CASSFPTGSVSTNEQFF. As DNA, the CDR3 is TGTGCCAGCAGCTTTCCCACAGGGTCCGTTTCTACCAATGAGCAGTTCTTC.

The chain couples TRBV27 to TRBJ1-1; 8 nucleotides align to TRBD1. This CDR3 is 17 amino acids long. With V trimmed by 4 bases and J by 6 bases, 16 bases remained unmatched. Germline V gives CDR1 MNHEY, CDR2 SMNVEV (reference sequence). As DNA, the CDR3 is TGTGCCAGCAGTTCCGAACGAAGACAGGGGATTAAGGCTGAAGCTTTCTTT. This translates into CASSSERRQGIKAEAFF.

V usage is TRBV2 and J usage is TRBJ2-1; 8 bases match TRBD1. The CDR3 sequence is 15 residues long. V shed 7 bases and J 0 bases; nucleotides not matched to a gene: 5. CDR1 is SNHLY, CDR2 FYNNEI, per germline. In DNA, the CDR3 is TGTGCCAGCAACCCAGACAGGGGCTCCTACAATGAGCAGTTCTTC. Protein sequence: CASNPDRGSYNEQFF.

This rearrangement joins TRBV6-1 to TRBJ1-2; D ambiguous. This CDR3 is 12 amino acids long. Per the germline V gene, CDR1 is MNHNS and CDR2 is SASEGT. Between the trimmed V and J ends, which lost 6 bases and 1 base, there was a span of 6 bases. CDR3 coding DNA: TGTGCCAGCAGAATATATAACTATGGCTACACCTTC. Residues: CASRIYNYGYTF.

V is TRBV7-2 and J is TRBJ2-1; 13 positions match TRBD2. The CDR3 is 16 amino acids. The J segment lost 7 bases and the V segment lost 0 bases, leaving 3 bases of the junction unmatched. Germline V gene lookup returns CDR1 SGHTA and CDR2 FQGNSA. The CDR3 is CASSLARTSGGNEQFF. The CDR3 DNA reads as TGTGCCAGCAGCTTAGCTCGGACTAGCGGGGGTAATGAGCAGTTCTTC.

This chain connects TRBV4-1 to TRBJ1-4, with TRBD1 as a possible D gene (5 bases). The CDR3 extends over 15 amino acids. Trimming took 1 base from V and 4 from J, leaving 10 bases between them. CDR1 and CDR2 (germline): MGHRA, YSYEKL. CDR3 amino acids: CASSQVTGNNEKLFF. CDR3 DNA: TGCGCCAGCAGCCAAGTCACAGGAAATAATGAAAAACTGTTTTTT.

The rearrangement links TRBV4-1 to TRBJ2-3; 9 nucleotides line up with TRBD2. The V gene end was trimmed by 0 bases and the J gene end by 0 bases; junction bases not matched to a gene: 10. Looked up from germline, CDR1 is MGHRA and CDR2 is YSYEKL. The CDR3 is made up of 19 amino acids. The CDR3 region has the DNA TGCGCCAGCAGCCAAGATCATGGTAGCGGGAGTTCTAGCACAGATACGCAGTATTTT. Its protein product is CASSQDHGSGSSSTDTQYF.

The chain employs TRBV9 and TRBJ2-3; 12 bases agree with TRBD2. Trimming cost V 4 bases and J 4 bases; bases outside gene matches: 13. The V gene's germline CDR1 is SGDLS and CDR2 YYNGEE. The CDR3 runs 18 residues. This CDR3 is CASSPRSGLAGMSDTQYF. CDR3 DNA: TGTGCCAGCAGCCCTCGTAGTGGACTAGCGGGGATGTCAGATACGCAGTATTTT.

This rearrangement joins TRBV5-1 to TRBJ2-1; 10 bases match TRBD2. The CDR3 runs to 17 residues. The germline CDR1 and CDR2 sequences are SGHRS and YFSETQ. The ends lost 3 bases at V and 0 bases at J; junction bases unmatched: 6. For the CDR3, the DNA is TGCGCCAGCAGCTCCTATCCTAGCGGGAGCTCCTACAATGAGCAGTTCTTC. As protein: CASSSYPSGSSYNEQFF.

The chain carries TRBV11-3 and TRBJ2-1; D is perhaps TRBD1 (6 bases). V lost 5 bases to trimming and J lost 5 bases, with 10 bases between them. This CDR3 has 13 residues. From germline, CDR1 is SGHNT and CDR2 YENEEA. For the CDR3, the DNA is TGTGCCAGCAGCCTAAGACAGGACAATGAGCAGTTCTTC. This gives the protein CASSLRQDNEQFF.

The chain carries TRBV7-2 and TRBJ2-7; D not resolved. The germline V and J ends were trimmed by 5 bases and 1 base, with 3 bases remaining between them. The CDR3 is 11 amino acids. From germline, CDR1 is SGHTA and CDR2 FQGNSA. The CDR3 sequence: CASSLSYEQYF. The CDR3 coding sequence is TGTGCCAGCAGCCTTTCCTACGAGCAGTACTTC.

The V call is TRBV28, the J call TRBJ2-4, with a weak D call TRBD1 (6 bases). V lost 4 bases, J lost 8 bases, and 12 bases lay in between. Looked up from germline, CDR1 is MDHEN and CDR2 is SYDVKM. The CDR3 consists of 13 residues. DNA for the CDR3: TGTGCCAGCAGTTCGGACAGTTTTGACATTCAGTACTTC. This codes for CASSSDSFDIQYF.

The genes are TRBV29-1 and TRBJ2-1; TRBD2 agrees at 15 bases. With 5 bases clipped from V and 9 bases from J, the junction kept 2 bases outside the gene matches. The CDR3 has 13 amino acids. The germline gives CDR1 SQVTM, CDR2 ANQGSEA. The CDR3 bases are TGCAGCGTTTCGGGACTAGCGGGAGGTGAGCAGTTCTTC. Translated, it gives CSVSGLAGGEQFF.

CDR3 in DNA: TGTGCCAGCAGCTTAGATGTGGGTAGTACGGGAGATTTCTTCTTC. Amino acids: CASSLDVGSTGDFFF. The rearrangement uses TRBV11-2 and TRBJ2-1, with TRBD2 as a possible D gene (6 bases). Germline CDR1 is SGHAT and CDR2 is FQNNGV. The CDR3 totals 15 residues. Trimming removed 0 bases from V and 16 bases from J, with 22 bases in between.

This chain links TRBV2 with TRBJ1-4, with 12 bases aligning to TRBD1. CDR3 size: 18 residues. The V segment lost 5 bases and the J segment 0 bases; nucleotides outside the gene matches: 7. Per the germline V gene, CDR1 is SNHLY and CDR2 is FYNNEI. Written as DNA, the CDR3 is TGTGCCAGCAGTTGGGACAGGGGGCAGTCTACAACTAATGAAAAACTGTTTTTT. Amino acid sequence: CASSWDRGQSTTNEKLFF.

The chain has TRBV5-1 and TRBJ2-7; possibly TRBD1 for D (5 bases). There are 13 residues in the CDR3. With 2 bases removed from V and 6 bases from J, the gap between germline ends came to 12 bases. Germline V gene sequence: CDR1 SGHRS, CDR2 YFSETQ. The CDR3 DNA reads TGCGCCAGCAGCTTATACGCCAGGGCCGAGCAGTACTTC. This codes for CASSLYARAEQYF.

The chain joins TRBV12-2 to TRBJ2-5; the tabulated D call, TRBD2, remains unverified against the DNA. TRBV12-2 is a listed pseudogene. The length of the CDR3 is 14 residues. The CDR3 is CASRGSGKGETQYF. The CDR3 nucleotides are TGTGCAAGTCGCGGATCGGGGAAAGGGGAGACCCAGTACTTC.

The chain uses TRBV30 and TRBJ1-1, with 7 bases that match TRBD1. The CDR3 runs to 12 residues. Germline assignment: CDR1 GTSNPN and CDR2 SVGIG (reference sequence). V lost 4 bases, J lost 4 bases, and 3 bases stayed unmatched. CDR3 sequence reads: CAWNDRATEAFF. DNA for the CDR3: TGTGCCTGGAATGACAGGGCCACTGAAGCTTTCTTT.

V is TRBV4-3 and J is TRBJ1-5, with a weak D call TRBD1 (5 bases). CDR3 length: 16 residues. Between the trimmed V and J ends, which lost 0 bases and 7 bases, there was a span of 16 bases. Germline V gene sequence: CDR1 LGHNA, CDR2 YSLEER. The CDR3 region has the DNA TGCGCCAGCAGCCAAGATTTTGGGGGGGACGGCCAGCCCCAGCATTTT. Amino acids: CASSQDFGGDGQPQHF.

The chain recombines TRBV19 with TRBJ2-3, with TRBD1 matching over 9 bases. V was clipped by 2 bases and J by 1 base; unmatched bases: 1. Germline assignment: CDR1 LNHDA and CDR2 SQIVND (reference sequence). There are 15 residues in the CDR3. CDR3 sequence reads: CASSIRTGGTDTQYF. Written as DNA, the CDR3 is TGTGCCAGTAGTATAAGGACAGGGGGCACAGATACGCAGTATTTT.

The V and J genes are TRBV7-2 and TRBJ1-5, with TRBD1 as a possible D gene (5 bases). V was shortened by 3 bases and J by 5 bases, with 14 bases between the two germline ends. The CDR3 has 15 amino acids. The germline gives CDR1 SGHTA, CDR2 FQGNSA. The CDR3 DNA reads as TGTGCCAGCAGCTTTGACGTGGACACACATCAGCCCCAGCATTTT. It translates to CASSFDVDTHQPQHF.

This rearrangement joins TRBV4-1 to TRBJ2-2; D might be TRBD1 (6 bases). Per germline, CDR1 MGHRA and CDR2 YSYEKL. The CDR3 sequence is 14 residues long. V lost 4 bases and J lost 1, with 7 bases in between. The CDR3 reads CASSPQGNTGELFF. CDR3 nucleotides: TGCGCCAGCAGCCCACAGGGGAACACCGGGGAGCTGTTTTTT.

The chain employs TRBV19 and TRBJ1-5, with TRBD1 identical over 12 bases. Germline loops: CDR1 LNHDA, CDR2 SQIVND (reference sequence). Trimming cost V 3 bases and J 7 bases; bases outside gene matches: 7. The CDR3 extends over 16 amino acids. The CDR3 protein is CASSIPGQGARQPQHF. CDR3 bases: TGTGCCAGTAGTATCCCGGGACAGGGGGCAAGGCAGCCCCAGCATTTT.

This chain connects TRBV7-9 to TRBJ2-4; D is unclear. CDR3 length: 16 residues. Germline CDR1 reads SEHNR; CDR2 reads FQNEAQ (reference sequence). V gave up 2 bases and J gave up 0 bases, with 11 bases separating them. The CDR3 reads CASSLFTDLAKNIQYF. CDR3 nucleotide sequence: TGTGCCAGCAGCTTATTTACAGATCTAGCCAAAAACATTCAGTACTTC. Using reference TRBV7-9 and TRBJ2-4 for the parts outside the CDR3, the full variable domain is DTGVSQNPRHKITKRGQNVTFRCDPISEHNRLYWYRQTLGQGPEFLTYFQNEAQLEKSRLLSDRFSAERPKGSFSTLEIQRTEQGDSAMYLCASSLFTDLAKNIQYFGAGTRLSVL.

This CDR3 reads CASSLQGDRGNQPQHF. The CDR3 DNA reads as TGTGCCAGCAGTTTACAGGGGGACAGGGGCAATCAGCCCCAGCATTTT. The chain is built from TRBV28 and TRBJ1-5; 9 positions agree with TRBD1. Germline loops: CDR1 MDHEN, CDR2 SYDVKM. V gave up 2 bases and J gave up 2 bases; unmatched junction bases: 4. CDR3 size: 16 residues. The full variable domain, completed using reference TRBV28 and TRBJ1-5, is DVKVTQSSRYLVKRTGEKVFLECVQDMDHENMFWYRQDPGLGLRLIYFSYDVKMKEKGDIPEGYSVSREKKERFSLILESASTNQTSMYLCASSLQGDRGNQPQHFGDGTRLSIL.